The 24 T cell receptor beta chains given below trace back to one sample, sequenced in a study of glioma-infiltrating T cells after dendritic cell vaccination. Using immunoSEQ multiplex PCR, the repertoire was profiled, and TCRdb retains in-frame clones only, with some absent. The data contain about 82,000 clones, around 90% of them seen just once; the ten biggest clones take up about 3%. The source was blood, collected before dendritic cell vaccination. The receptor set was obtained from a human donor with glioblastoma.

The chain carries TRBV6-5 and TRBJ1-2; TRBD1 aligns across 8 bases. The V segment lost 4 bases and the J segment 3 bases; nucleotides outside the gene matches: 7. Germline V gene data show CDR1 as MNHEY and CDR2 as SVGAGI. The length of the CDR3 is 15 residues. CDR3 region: CASSSPGQGYYGYTF. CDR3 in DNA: TGTGCCAGCAGTTCCCCAGGACAGGGCTACTATGGCTACACCTTC.

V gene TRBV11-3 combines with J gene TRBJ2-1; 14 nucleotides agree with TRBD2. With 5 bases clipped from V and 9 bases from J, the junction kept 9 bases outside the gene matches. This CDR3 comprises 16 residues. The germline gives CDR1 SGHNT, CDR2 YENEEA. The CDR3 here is CASSPIGLAGGSEQFF. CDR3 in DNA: TGTGCCAGCAGCCCCATTGGACTAGCGGGAGGTAGTGAGCAGTTCTTC.

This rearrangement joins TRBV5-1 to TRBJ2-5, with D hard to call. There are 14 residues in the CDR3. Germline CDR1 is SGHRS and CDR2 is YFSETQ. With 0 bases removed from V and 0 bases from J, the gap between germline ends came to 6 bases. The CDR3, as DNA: TGCGCCAGCAGCTTGGGAGCCTACCAAGAGACCCAGTACTTC. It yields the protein CASSLGAYQETQYF.

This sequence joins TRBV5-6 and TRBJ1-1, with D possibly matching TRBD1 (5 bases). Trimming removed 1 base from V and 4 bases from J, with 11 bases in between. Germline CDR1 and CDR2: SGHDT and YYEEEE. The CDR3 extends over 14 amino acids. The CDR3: CASSLYGGPTEAFF. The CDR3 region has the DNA TGTGCCAGCAGCTTGTACGGGGGACCCACTGAAGCTTTCTTT.

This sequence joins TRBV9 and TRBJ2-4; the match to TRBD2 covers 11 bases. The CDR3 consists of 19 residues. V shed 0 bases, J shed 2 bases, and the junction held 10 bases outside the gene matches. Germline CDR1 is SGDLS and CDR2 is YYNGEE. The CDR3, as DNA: TGTGCCAGCAGCGTAGATTCACTAGCGGGAGATGCGTCCAAAAACATTCAGTACTTC. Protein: CASSVDSLAGDASKNIQYF.

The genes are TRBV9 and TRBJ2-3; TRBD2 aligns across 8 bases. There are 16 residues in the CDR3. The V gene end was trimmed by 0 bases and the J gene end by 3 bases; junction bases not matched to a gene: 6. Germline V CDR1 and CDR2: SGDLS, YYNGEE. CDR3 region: CASSVGGLVSTDTQYF. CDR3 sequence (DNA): TGTGCCAGCAGCGTAGGGGGACTAGTCAGTACAGATACGCAGTATTTT.

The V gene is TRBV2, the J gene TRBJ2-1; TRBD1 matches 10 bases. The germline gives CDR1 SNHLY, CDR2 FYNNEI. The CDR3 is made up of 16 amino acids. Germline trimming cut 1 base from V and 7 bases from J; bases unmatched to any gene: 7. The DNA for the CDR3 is TGTGCCAGCAGTGAAGTCCGGACAGGGGGTGGGAATGAGCAGTTCTTC. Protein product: CASSEVRTGGGNEQFF.

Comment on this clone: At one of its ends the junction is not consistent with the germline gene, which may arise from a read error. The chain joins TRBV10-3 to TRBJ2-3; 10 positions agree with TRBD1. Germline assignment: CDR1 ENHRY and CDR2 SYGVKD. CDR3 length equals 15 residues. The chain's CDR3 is CAISLQTGGTYTQYF. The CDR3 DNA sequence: TGTGCCATCAGCCTCCAGACAGGGGGCACATATACGCAGTATTTT.

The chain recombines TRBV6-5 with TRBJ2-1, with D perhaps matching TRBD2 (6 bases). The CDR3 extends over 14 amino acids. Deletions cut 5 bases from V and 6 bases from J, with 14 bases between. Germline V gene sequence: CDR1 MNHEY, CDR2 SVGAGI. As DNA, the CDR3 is TGTGCCAGCAGTCCCTCTCGGCGGGGCAATGAGCAGTTCTTC. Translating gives CASSPSRRGNEQFF.

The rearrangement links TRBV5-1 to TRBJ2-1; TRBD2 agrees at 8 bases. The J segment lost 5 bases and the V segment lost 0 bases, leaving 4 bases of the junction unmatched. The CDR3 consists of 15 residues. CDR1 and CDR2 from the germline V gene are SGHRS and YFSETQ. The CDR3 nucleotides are TGCGCCAGCAGCTTGGTTGCGGGAGGCCACAATGAGCAGTTCTTC. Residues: CASSLVAGGHNEQFF.

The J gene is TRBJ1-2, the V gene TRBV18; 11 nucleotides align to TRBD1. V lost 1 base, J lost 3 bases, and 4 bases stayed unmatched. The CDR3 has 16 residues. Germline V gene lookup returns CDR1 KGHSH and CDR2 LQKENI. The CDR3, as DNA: TGTGCCAGCTCACCACAGGGACAGGGGGGTGACTATGGCTACACCTTC. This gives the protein CASSPQGQGGDYGYTF.

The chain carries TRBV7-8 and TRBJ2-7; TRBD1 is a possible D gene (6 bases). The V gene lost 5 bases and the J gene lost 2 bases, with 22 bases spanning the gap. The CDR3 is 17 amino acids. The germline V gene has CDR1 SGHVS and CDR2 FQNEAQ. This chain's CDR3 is CASSPAWGDRTTYEQYF. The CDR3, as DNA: TGTGCCAGCAGCCCGGCATGGGGAGACAGGACCACCTACGAGCAGTACTTC.

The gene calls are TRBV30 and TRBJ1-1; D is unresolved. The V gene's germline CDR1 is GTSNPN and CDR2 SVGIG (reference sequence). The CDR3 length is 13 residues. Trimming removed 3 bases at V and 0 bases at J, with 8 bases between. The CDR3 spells CAWSETLNTEAFF. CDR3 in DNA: TGTGCCTGGAGCGAGACATTGAACACTGAAGCTTTCTTT.

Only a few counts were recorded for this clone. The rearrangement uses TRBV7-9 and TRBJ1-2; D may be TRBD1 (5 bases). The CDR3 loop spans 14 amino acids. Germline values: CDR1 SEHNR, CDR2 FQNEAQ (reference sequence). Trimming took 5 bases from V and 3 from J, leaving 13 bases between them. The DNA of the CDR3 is TGTGCCAGCAGCCGACCCGGGGGAGACTATGGCTACACCTTC. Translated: CASSRPGGDYGYTF. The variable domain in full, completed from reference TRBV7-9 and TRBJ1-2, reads DTGVSQNPRHKITKRGQNVTFRCDPISEHNRLYWYRQTLGQGPEFLTYFQNEAQLEKSRLLSDRFSAERPKGSFSTLEIQRTEQGDSAMYLCASSRPGGDYGYTFGSGTRLTVV.

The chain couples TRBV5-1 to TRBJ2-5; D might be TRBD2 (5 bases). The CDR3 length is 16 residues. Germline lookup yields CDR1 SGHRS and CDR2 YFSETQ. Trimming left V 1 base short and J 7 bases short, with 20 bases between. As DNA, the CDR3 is TGCGCCAGCAGCTTGAACGGTAGAGCGGCGGTTGGGACCCAGTACTTC. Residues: CASSLNGRAAVGTQYF.

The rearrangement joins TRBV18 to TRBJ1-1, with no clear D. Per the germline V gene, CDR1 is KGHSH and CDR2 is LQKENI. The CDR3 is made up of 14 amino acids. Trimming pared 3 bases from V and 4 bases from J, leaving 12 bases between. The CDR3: CASSPRAEGTEAFF. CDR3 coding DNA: TGTGCCAGCTCACCCCGGGCCGAGGGCACTGAAGCTTTCTTT.

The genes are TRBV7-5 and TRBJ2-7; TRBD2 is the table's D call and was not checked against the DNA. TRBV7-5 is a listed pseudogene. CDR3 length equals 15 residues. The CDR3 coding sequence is TGTGCCAGAAGCCTCACTAGCGGGGGGGCGTACGAGCAGTACTTC. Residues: CARSLTSGGAYEQYF.

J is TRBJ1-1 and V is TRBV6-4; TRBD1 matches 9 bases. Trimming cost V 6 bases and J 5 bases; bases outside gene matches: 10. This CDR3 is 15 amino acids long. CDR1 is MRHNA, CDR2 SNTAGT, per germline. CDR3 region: CASRGGQGVRTEAFF. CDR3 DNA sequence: TGTGCCAGCAGGGGGGGACAGGGAGTAAGGACTGAAGCTTTCTTT.

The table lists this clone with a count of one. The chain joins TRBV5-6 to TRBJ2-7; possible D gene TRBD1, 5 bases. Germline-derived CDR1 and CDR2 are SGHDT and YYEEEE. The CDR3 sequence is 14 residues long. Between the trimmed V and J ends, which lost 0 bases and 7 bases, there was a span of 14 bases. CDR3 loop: CASSLGQKGPEQYF. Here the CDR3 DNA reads TGTGCCAGCAGCTTGGGACAGAAGGGGCCTGAGCAGTACTTC.

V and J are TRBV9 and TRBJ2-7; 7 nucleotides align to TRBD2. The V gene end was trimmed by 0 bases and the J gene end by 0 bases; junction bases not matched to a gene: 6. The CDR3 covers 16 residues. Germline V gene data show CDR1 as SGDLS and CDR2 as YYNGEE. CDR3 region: CASSVGGGFNSYEQYF. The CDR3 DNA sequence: TGTGCCAGCAGCGTAGGGGGGGGTTTTAACTCCTACGAGCAGTACTTC.

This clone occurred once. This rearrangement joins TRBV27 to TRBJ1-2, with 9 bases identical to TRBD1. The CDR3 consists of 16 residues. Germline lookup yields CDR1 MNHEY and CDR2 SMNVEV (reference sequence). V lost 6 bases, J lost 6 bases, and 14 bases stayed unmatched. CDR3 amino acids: CASRTLSGQGLDGYTF. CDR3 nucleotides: TGTGCCAGCAGGACACTCTCGGGACAGGGATTAGATGGCTACACCTTC.

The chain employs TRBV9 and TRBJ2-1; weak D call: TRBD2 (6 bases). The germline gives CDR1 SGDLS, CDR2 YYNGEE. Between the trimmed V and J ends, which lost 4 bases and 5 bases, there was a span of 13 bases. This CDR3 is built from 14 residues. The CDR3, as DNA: TGTGCCAGCAGCTCCCGGACTAACAACAATGAGCAGTTCTTC. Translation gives CASSSRTNNNEQFF.

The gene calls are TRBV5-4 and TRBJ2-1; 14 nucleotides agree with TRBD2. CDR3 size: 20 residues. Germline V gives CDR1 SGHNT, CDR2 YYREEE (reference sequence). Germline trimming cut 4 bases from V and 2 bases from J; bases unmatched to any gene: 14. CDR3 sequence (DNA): TGTGCCAGCAGCAGATTTTCTCGGACTAGCGGGAGGAACGCCTACAATGAGCAGTTCTTC. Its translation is CASSRFSRTSGRNAYNEQFF.

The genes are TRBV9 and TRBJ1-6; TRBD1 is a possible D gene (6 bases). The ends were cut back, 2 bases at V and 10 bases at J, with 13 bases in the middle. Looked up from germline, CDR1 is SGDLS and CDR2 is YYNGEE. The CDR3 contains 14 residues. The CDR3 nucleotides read TGTGCCAGCAGCGTTCGGGACATGGGGTCACCCCTCCACTTT. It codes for CASSVRDMGSPLHF.